This T cell receptor beta chain was documented in a study of blood T cell repertoires in COVID-19. Study context: Sites in the United States, Italy and Spain provided acute and convalescent COVID-19 samples. Sample material is recorded as cDNA or gDNA derived from T cells, B-cell-depleted T cells, or PBMCs.

The junction had 18 bases not matched to a gene; V was cut back by 5 bases and J by 2 bases. The CDR3 sequence is 20 residues long. Germline CDR1 and CDR2: LNHDA and SQIVND (reference sequence). The data were produced by immunoSEQ multiplex PCR, yet TCRdb's version contains in-frame clones alone and is incomplete. The profile shows 150,000 or so clones, approximately 85% of them singletons. This TCR was recovered from a man aged 55 to 69 who had recovered from COVID-19. The chain is built from TRBV19 and TRBJ1-5; 10 bases agree with TRBD1. The sequencing sample was made of peripheral blood. The CDR3 is CASSLTSGTGEGWGNQPQHF. Here the CDR3 DNA reads TGTGCCAGTAGTCTAACTTCCGGGACAGGGGAGGGATGGGGCAATCAGCCCCAGCATTTT.